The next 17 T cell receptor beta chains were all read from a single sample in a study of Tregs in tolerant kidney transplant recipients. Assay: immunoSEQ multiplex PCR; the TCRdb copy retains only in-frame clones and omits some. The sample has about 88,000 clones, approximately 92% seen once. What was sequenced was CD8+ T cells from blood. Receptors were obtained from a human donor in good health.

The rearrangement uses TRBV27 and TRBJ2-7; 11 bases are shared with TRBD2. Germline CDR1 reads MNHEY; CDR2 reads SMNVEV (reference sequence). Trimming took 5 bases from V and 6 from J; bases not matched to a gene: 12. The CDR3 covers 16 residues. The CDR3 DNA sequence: TGTGCCAGCAGTCTCGACGTAGCGGGAGGGATGGCCGAGCAGTACTTC. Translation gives CASSLDVAGGMAEQYF.

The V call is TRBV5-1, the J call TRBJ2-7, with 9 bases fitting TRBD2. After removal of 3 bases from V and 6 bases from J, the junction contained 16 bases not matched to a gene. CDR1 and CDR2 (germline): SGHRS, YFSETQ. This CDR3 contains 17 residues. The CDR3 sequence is CASSSHTPSGVFGEQYF. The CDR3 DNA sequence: TGCGCCAGCAGCTCCCACACCCCTAGCGGGGTCTTTGGCGAGCAGTACTTC.

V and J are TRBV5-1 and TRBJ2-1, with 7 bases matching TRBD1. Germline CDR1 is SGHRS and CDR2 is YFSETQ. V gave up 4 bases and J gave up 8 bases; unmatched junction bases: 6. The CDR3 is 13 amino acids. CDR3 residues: CASSITTGYEQFF. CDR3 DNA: TGCGCCAGCAGCATCACGACAGGGTATGAGCAGTTCTTC.

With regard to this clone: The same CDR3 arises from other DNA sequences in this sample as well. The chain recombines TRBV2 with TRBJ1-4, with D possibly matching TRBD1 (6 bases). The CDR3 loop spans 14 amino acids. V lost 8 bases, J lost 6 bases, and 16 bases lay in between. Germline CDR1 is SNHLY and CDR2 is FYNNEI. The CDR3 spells CASGGTGWDEKLFF. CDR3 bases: TGTGCCAGCGGGGGCACAGGGTGGGATGAAAAACTGTTTTTT.

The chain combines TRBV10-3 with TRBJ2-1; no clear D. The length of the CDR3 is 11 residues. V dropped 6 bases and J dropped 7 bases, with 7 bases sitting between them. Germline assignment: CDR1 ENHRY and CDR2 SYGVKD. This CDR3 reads CAISLGNEQFF. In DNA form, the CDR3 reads TGTGCCATCAGCTTAGGGAATGAGCAGTTCTTC.

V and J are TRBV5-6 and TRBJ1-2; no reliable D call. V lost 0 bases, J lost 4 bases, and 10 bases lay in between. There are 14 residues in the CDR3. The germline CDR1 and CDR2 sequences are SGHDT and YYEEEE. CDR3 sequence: CASSLGTNPYGYTF. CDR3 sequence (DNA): TGTGCCAGCAGCTTGGGTACAAATCCCTATGGCTACACCTTC. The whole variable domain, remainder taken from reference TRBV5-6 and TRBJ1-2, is DAGVTQSPTHLIKTRGQQVTLRCSPKSGHDTVSWYQQALGQGPQFIFQYYEEEERQRGNFPDRFSGHQFPNYSSELNVNALLLGDSALYLCASSLGTNPYGYTFGSGTRLTVV.

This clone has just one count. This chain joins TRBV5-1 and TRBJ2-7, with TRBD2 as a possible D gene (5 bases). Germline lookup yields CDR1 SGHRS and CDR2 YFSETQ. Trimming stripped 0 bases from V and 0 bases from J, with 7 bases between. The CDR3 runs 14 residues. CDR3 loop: CASSLEDFSYEQYF. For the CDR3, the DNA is TGCGCCAGCAGCTTGGAGGACTTCTCCTACGAGCAGTACTTC.

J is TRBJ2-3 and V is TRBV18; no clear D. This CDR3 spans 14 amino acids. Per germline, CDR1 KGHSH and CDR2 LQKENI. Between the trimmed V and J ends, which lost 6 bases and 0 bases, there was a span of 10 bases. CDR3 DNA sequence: TGTGCCAGCTCGTCAACTTTAAGCACAGATACGCAGTATTTT. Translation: CASSSTLSTDTQYF.

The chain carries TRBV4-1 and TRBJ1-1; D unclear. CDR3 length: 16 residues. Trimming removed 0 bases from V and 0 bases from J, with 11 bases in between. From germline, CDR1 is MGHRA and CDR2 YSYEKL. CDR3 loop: CASSQEKGEVNTEAFF. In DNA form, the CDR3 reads TGCGCCAGCAGCCAAGAGAAGGGAGAGGTGAACACTGAAGCTTTCTTT.

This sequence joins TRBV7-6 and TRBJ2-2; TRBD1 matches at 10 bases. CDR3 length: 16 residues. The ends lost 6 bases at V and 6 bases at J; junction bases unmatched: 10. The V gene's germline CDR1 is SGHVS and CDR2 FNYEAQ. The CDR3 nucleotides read TGTGCCAGCAGTGACCGGGACAGGGGATTACCCGGGGAGCTGTTTTTT. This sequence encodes CASSDRDRGLPGELFF.

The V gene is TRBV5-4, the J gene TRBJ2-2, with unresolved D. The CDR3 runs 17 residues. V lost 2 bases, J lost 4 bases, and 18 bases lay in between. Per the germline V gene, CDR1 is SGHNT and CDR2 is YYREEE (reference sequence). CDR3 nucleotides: TGTGCCAGCAGCTTAAAGTGGAAAGGGTTGGGCACCGGGGAGCTGTTTTTT. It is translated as CASSLKWKGLGTGELFF. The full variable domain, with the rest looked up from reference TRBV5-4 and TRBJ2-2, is ETGVTQSPTHLIKTRGQQVTLRCSSQSGHNTVSWYQQALGQGPQFIFQYYREEENGRGNFPPRFSGLQFPNYSSELNVNALELDDSALYLCASSLKWKGLGTGELFFGEGSRLTVL.

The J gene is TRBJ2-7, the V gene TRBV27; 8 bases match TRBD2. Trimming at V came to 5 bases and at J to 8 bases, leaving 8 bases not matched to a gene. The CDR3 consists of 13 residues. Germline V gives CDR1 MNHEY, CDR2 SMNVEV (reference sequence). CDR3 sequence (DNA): TGTGCCAGCAGTAACTCGGCTAGCGGGCAGCAGTACTTC. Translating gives CASSNSASGQQYF.

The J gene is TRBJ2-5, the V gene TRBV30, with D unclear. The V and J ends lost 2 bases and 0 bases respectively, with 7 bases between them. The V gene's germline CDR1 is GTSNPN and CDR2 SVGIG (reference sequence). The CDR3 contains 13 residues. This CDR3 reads CAWSLLYQETQYF. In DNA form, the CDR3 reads TGTGCCTGGAGTCTTTTGTACCAAGAGACCCAGTACTTC.

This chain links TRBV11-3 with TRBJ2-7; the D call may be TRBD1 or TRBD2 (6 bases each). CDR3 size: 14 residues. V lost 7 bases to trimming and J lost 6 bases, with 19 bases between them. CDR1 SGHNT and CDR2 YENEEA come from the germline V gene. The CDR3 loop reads CASILRGLWFEQYF. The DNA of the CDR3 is TGTGCCAGCATCCTCAGGGGACTTTGGTTCGAGCAGTACTTC.

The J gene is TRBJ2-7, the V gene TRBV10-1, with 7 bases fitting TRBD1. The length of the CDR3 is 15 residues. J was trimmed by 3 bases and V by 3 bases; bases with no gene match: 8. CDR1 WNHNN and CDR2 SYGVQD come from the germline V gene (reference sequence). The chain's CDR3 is CASSDWRQGFYEQYF. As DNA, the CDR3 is TGCGCCAGCAGTGACTGGCGACAGGGATTCTACGAGCAGTACTTC.

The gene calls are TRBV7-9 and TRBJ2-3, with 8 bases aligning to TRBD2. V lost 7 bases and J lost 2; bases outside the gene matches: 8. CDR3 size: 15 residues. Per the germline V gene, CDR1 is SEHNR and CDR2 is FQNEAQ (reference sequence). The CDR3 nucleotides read TGTGCCAGCATCCCCCATAGCGGGGCCACAGATACGCAGTATTTT. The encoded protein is CASIPHSGATDTQYF. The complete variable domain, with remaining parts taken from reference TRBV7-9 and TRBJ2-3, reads DTGVSQNPRHKITKRGQNVTFRCDPISEHNRLYWYRQTLGQGPEFLTYFQNEAQLEKSRLLSDRFSAERPKGSFSTLEIQRTEQGDSAMYLCASIPHSGATDTQYFGPGTRLTVL.

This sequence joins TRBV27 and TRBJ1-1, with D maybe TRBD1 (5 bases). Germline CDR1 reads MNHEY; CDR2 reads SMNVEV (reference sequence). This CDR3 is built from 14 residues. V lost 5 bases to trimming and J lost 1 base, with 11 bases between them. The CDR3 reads CASSPGRTNTEAFF. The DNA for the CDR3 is TGTGCCAGCAGTCCGGGACGGACGAACACTGAAGCTTTCTTT.